The clone carrying this TCR beta chain is a singleton in its sample. This record belongs to a study of blood T cell repertoires in COVID-19. The V and J ends lost 4 bases and 7 bases, in that order; junction bases with no gene match: 8. The length of the CDR3 is 16 residues. Germline V gives CDR1 SGHDN, CDR2 FVKESK. Authors' methods: It was from reference gene primer amplification that nucleated cell counts were estimated. TCRdb keeps only in-frame clones here, not all; method: immunoSEQ multiplex PCR. That table furnishes V, J and clone size, whereas the DNA furnished D and trimming. The repertoire consists of about 160,000 clones, with roughly 84% occurring once and the leading ten covering roughly 9.5%.

The J gene is TRBJ2-7, the V gene TRBV14; 15 bases agree with TRBD2. The receptor was derived from a woman aged 80 or over with active or convalescent COVID-19. Sequencing was done on a sample of peripheral blood. For the CDR3, the DNA is TGTGCCAGCAGCCGGGGACTAGCGGGGGGTCTCAGTGAGCAGTACTTC. Protein product: CASSRGLAGGLSEQYF.